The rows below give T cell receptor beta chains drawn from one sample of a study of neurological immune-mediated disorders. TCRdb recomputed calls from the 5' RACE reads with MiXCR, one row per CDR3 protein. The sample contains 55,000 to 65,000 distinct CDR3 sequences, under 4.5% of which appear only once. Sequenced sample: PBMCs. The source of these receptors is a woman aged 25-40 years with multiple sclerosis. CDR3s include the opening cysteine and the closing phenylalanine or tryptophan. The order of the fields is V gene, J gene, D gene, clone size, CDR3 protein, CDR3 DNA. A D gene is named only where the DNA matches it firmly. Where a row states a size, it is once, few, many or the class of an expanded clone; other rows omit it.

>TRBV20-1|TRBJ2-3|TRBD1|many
CSAIDRRQGYTDTQYF
TGCAGTGCTATCGATCGAAGACAGGGATATACAGATACGCAGTATTTT
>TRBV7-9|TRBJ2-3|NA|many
CASSLAVQGYTQYF
TGTGCCAGCAGCTTAGCCGTGCAGGGATATACGCAGTATTTT
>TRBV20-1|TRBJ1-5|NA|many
CSAGPGPGKGNQPQNF
TGCAGTGCTGGGCCGGGCCCCGGGAAGGGCAATCAGCCCCAGAATTTT
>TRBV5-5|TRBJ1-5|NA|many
CASSLTNQPQHF
TGTGCCAGCAGCCTTACCAATCAGCCCCAGCATTTT
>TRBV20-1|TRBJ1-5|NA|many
CSASGQGGQPQHF
TGCAGTGCTAGTGGTCAGGGCGGCCAGCCCCAGCATTTT
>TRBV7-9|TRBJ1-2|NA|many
CASSLIGQLLNGYTF
TGTGCCAGCAGCTTAATCGGACAGCTGTTAAACGGCTACACCTTC
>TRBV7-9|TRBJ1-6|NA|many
CASRRLLDRSYNSPLHF
TGTGCCAGCAGACGACTTCTTGACAGGTCCTATAATTCACCCCTCCACTTT
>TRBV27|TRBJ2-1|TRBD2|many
CASSSSRLAGTNEQFF
TGTGCCAGCAGCTCATCCCGACTAGCGGGGACCAATGAGCAGTTCTTC
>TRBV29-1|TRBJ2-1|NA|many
CSVARDFVYREQFF
TGCAGCGTTGCCCGGGATTTCGTCTATAGGGAGCAGTTCTTC
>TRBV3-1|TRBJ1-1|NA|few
CASSHRELNTEAFF
TGTGCCAGCAGCCATAGGGAGTTGAACACTGAAGCTTTCTTT
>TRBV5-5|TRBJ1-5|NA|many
CASSLSGEGQPQHF
TGTGCCAGCAGCTTGTCTGGGGAAGGTCAGCCCCAGCATTTT
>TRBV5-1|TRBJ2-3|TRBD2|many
CASSLQGLASDTQYF
TGCGCCAGCAGCTTGCAGGGACTAGCTTCAGATACGCAGTATTTT
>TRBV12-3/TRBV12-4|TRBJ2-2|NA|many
CASSFRGIGELFF
TGTGCCAGCAGTTTTCGGGGAATCGGGGAGCTGTTTTTT
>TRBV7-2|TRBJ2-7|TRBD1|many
CASSPRQGGYEQYF
TGTGCCAGCAGCCCACGACAGGGTGGTTACGAGCAGTACTTC
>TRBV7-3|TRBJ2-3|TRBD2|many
CASSLMAGEATQYF
TGTGCCAGCAGCTTAATGGCGGGAGAGGCTACGCAGTATTTT
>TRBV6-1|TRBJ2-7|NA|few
CASSNARESSYEQYF
TGTGCCAGCAGTAACGCCCGGGAAAGCTCCTACGAGCAGTACTTC
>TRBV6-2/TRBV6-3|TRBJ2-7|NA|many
CASSYSRARKESFYEQYF
TGTGCCAGCAGTTACTCGAGGGCTCGGAAGGAGAGTTTCTACGAGCAGTACTTC
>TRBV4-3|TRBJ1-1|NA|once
CASSQDRWDEAFF
TGCGCCAGCAGCCAAGATCGGTGGGATGAAGCTTTCTTT
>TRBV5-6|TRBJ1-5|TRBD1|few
CASSSGQGNSNQPQNF
TGTGCCAGCAGCTCGGGACAGGGGAATAGCAATCAGCCCCAGAATTTT
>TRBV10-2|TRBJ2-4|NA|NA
CAPEEGRYIQYF
TGCGCCCCCGAGGAAGGGAGGTACATTCAGTACTTC
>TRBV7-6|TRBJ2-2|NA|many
CASSLNANTGELFF
TGTGCCAGCAGCTTAAACGCGAACACCGGGGAGCTGTTTTTT